This TCR beta chain was recovered during a study of OX40 agonist ivuxolimab in advanced cancers. Germline values: CDR1 MGHRA, CDR2 YSYEKL. This CDR3 contains 16 residues. With 6 bases clipped from V and 7 bases from J, the junction kept 11 bases outside the gene matches. Assay: immunoSEQ multiplex PCR; the TCRdb copy retains only in-frame clones and omits some. The sample carries 25,000 to 35,000 clones, roughly four fifths recorded once. The sequencing used CD4+ or CD8+ T cells sorted from blood, collected in a trial of the OX40 agonist ivuxolimab. The V and J genes are TRBV4-1 and TRBJ2-2; 10 bases match TRBD2. The TCR originated in an adult with an advanced solid tumor such as melanoma, head and neck, liver or kidney cancer. The CDR3 sequence: CASSLAGELKFGELFF. In DNA form, the CDR3 reads TGCGCCAGCAGTCTAGCGGGGGAGCTAAAATTCGGGGAGCTGTTTTTT.